The clone carrying this TCR beta chain came up many times. Its antigen remains unidentified. This entry comes from a study of identical twins. Study observations and caveats: Recombination models fit unrelated individuals' TCR alpha sharing but underestimated twins'.

TCRdb re-derived calls from the 5' RACE reads in MiXCR, one entry per CDR3 protein. The table records hundreds of thousands of distinct CDR3 sequences, 9.4% of them present only once. Germline values: CDR1 SGHRS, CDR2 YFSETQ. Trimming took 0 bases from V and 3 from J, leaving 12 bases between them. This CDR3 region has 15 residues. All of the donors were Caucasians in good health. The sequence was obtained from a woman aged 18-29 years in good health. The chain recombines TRBV5-1 with TRBJ2-5; the D gene is possibly TRBD1 (6 bases). Sequenced input: memory (CD45RO+) T cells sorted from blood. CDR3 sequence (DNA): TGCGCCAGCAGCTTGGAGACAGGTTTAGAAGAGACCCAGTACTTC. It translates to CASSLETGLEETQYF. The full variable domain, its missing parts supplied by reference TRBV5-1 and TRBJ2-5, is KAGVTQTPRYLIKTRGQQVTLSCSPISGHRSVSWYQQTPGQGLQFLFEYFSETQRNKGNFPGRFSGRQFSNSRSEMNVSTLELGDSALYLCASSLETGLEETQYFGPGTRLLVL.